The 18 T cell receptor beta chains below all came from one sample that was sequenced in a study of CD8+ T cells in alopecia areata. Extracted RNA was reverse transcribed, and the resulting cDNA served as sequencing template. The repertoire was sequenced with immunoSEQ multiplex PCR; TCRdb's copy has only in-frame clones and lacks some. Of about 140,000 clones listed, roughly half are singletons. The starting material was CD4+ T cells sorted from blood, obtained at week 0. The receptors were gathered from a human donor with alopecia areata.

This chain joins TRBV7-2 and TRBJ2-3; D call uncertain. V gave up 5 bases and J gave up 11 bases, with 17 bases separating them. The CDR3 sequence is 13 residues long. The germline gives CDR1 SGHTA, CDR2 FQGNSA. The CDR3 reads CASSPVTAGGQYF. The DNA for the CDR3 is TGTGCCAGCAGCCCAGTCACGGCTGGCGGGCAGTATTTT. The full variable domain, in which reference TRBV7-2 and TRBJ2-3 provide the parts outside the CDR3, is GAGVSQSPSNKVTEKGKDVELRCDPISGHTALYWYRQSLGQGLEFLIYFQGNSAPDKSGLPSDRFSAERTGGSVSTLTIQRTQQEDSAVYLCASSPVTAGGQYFGPGTRLTVL.

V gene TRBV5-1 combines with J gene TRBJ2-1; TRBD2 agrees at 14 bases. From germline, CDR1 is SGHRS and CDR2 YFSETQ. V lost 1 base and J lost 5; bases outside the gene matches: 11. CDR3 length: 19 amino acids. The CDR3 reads CASSLIGLAGGHTDNEQFF. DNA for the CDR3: TGCGCCAGCAGCTTGATCGGACTAGCGGGAGGTCATACCGACAATGAGCAGTTCTTC. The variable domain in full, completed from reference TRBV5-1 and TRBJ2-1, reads KAGVTQTPRYLIKTRGQQVTLSCSPISGHRSVSWYQQTPGQGLQFLFEYFSETQRNKGNFPGRFSGRQFSNSRSEMNVSTLELGDSALYLCASSLIGLAGGHTDNEQFFGPGTRLTVL.

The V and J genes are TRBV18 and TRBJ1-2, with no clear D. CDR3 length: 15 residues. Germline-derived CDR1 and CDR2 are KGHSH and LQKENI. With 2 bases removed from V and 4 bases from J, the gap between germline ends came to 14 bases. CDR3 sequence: CASSPDLNSGYGYTF. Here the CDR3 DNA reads TGTGCCAGCTCACCAGACCTCAACAGTGGCTATGGCTACACCTTC.

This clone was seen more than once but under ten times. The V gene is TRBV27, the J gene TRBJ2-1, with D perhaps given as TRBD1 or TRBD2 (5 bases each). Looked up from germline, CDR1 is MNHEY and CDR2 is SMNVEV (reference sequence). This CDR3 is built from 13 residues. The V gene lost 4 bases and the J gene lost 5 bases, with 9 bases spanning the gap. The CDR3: CASSYRGNNEQFF. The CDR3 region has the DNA TGTGCCAGCAGTTACCGGGGCAACAATGAGCAGTTCTTC.

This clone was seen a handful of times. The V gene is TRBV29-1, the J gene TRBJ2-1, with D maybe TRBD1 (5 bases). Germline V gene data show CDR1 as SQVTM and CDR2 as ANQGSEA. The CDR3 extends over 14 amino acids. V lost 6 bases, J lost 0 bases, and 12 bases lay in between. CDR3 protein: CSVRGQNSYNEQFF. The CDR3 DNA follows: TGCAGCGTCCGAGGACAAAACTCCTACAATGAGCAGTTCTTC.

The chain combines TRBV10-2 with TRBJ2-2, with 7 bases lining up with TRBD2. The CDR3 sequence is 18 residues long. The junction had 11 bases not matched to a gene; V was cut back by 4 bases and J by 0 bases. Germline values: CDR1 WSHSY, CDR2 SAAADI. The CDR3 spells CASSVASGGITNTGELFF. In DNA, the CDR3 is TGCGCCAGCAGTGTGGCTAGCGGAGGAATTACGAACACCGGGGAGCTGTTTTTT.

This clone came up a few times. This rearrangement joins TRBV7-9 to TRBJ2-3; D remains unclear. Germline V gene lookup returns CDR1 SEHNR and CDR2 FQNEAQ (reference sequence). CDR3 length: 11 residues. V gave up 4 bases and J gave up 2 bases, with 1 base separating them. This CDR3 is CASSYTDTQYF. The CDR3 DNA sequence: TGTGCCAGCAGCTACACAGATACGCAGTATTTT.

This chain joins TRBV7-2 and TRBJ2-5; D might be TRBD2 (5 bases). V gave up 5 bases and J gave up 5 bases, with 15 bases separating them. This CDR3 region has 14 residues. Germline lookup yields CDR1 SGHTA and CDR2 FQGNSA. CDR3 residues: CASSPSKPRETQYF. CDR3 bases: TGTGCCAGCAGCCCTAGCAAGCCTCGGGAGACCCAGTACTTC.

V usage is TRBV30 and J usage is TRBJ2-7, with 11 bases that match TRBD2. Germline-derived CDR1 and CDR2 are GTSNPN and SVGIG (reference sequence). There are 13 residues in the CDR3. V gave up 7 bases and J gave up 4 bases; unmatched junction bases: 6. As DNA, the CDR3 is TGTGCCTCGACTAGCGGGAACCAGTACGAGCAGTACTTC. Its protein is CASTSGNQYEQYF.

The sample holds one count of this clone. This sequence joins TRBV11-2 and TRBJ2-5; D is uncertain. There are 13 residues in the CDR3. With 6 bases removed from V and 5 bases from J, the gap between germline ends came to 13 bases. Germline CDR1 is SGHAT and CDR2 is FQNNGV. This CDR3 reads CASSRARVETQYF. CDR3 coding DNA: TGTGCCAGCAGTCGCGCCAGAGTGGAGACCCAGTACTTC.

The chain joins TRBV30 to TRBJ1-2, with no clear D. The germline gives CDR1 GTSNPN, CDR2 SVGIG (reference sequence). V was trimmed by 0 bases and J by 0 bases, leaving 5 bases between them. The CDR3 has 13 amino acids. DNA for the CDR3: TGTGCCTGGAGTGTCGAACCTAACTATGGCTACACCTTC. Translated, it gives CAWSVEPNYGYTF.

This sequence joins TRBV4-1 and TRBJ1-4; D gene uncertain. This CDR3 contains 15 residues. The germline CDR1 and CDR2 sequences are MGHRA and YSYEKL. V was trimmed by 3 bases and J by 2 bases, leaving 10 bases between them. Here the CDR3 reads CASSHYISTNEKLFF. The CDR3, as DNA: TGCGCCAGCAGCCACTACATCTCGACTAATGAAAAACTGTTTTTT.

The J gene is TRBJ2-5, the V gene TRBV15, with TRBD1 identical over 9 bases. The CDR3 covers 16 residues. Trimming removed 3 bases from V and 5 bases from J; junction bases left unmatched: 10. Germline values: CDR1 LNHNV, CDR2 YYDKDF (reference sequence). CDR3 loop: CATSSINRGRRETQYF. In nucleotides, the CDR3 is TGTGCCACCAGCAGTATTAACAGGGGGCGGAGGGAGACCCAGTACTTC.

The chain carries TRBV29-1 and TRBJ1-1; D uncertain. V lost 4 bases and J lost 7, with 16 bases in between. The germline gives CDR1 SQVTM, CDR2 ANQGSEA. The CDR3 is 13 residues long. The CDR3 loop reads CSVVITPAREAFF. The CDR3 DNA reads TGCAGCGTTGTAATCACTCCGGCCCGTGAAGCTTTCTTT.

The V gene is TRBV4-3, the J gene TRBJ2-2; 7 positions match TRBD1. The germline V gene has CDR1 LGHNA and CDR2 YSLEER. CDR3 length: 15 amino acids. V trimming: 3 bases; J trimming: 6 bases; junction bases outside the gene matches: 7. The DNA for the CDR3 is TGCGCCAGCAGCCATGCGACAGGGTGGGCCGGGGAGCTGTTTTTT. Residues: CASSHATGWAGELFF.

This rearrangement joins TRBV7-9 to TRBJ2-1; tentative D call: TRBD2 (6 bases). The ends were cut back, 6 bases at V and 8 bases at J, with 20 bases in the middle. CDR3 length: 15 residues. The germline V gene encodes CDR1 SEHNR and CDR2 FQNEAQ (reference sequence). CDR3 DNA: TGTGCCAGCAGTCCAAGACTAGAGAGTCGGGATGAGCAGTTCTTC. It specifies CASSPRLESRDEQFF.

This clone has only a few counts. The CDR3: CASSFPTSAGLSGYTF. CDR3 sequence (DNA): TGTGCCAGCAGCTTTCCGACGTCCGCAGGGTTGAGTGGCTACACCTTC. The V call is TRBV7-2, the J call TRBJ1-2, with D perhaps TRBD1 (5 bases). This CDR3 region has 16 residues. Germline V gives CDR1 SGHTA, CDR2 FQGNSA. V lost 3 bases and J lost 7, with 21 bases in between.

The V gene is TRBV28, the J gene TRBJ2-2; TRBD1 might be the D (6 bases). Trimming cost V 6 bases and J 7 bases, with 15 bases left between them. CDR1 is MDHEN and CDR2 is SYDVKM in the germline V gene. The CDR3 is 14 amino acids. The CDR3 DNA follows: TGTGCCAGCAGGACTCAAACAGGGAACGGGGAGCTGTTTTTT. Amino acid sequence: CASRTQTGNGELFF.